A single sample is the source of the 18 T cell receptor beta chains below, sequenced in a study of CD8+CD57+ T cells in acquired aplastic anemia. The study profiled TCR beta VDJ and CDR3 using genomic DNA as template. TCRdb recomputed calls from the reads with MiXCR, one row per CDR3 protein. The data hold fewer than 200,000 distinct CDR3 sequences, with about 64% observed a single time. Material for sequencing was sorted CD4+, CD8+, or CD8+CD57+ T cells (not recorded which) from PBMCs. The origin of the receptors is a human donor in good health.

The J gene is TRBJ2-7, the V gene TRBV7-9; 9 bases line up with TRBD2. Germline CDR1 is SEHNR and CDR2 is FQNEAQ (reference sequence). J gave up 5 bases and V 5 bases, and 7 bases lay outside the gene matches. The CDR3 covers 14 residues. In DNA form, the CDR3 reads TGTGCCAGCAGCCCCGGGACTAGCTTCAACGAGCAGTACTTC. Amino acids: CASSPGTSFNEQYF.

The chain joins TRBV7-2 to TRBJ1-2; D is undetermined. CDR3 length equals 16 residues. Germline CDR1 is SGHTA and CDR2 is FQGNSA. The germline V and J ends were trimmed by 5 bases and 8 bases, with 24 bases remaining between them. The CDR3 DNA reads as TGTGCCAGCAGCCTTGCTCTTTGGGATTTACCGTTGGGCTACACCTTC. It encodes CASSLALWDLPLGYTF. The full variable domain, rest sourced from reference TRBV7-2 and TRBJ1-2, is GAGVSQSPSNKVTEKGKDVELRCDPISGHTALYWYRQSLGQGLEFLIYFQGNSAPDKSGLPSDRFSAERTGGSVSTLTIQRTQQEDSAVYLCASSLALWDLPLGYTFGSGTRLTVV.

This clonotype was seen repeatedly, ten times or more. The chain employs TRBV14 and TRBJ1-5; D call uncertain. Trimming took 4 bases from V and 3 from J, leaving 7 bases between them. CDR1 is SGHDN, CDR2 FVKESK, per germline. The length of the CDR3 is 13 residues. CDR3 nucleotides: TGTGCCAGCAGCCTGGGTTTCAATCAGCCCCAGCATTTT. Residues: CASSLGFNQPQHF.

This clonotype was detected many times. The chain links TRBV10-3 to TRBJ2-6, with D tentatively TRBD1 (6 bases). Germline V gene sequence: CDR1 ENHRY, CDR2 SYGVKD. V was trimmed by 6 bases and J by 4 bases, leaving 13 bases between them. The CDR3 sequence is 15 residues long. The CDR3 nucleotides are TGTGCCATCAGGGCCACAGGGTCCGGGGCCAACGTCCTGACTTTC. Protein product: CAIRATGSGANVLTF.

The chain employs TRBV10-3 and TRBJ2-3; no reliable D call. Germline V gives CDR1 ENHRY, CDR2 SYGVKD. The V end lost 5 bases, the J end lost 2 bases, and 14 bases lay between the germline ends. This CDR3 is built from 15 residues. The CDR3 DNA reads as TGTGCCATCAGTCCGGGTAGGCTCGACACAGATACGCAGTATTTT. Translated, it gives CAISPGRLDTDTQYF.

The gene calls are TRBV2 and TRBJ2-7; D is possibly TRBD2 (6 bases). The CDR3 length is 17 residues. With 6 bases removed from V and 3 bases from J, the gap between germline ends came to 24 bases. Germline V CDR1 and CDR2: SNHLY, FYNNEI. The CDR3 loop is CASSASRLEQGIYEQYF. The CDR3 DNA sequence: TGTGCCAGCAGCGCAAGCAGACTAGAACAAGGGATCTACGAGCAGTACTTC.

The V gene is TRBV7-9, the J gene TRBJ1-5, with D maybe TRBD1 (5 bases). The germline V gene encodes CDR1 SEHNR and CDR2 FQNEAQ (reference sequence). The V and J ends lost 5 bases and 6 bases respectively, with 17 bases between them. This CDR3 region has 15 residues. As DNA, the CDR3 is TGTGCCAGCAGCCCGGGGACCACGGGTGCTCAGCCCCAGCATTTT. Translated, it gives CASSPGTTGAQPQHF.

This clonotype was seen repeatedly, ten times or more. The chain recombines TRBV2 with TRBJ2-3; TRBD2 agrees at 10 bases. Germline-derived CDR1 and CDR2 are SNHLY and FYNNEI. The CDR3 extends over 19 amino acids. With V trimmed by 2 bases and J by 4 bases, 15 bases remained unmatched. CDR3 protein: CASSEFMGLAGGFSDTQYF. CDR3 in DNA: TGTGCCAGCAGTGAATTTATGGGGTTAGCGGGAGGTTTTTCAGATACGCAGTATTTT.

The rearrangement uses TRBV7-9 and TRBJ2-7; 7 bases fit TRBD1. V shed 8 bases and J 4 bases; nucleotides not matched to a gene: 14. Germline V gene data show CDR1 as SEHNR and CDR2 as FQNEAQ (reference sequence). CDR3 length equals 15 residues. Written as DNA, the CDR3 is TGTGCCAGCTCGCCAACACAGGGGACCCCGTACGAGCAGTACTTC. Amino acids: CASSPTQGTPYEQYF. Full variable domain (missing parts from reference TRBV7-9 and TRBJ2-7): DTGVSQNPRHKITKRGQNVTFRCDPISEHNRLYWYRQTLGQGPEFLTYFQNEAQLEKSRLLSDRFSAERPKGSFSTLEIQRTEQGDSAMYLCASSPTQGTPYEQYFGPGTRLTVT.

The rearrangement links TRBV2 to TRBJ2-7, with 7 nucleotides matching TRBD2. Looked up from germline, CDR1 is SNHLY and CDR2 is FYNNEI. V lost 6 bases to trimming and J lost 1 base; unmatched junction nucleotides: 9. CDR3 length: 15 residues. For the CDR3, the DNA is TGTGCCAGCAGAGCCCCGACGGGAGGATCCTACGAGCAGTACTTC. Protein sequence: CASRAPTGGSYEQYF.

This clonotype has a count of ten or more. The DNA for the CDR3 is TGCAGTGCTAGAGATATCGGGAGGGCCGTGGATGAGCAGTTCTTC. Amino acid sequence: CSARDIGRAVDEQFF. The rearrangement joins TRBV20-1 to TRBJ2-1; 8 bases match TRBD2. In germline, CDR1 is DFQATT, CDR2 SNEGSKA (reference sequence). CDR3 length equals 15 residues. V lost 0 bases and J lost 8; bases outside the gene matches: 9.

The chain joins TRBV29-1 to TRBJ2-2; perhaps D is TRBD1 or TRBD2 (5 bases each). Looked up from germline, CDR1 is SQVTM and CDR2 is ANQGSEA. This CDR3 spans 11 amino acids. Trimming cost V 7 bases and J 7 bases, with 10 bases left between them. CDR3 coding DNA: TGCAGCGCGGTGGGGGACGGGGAGCTGTTTTTT. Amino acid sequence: CSAVGDGELFF.

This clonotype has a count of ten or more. The CDR3 here is CSATRTGWEETQYF. The DNA of the CDR3 is TGCAGTGCTACCCGGACAGGGTGGGAAGAGACCCAGTACTTC. The chain joins TRBV20-1 to TRBJ2-5; TRBD1 aligns across 8 bases. The J segment lost 3 bases and the V segment lost 4 bases, leaving 7 bases of the junction unmatched. This CDR3 contains 14 residues. Germline V gene lookup returns CDR1 DFQATT and CDR2 SNEGSKA (reference sequence).

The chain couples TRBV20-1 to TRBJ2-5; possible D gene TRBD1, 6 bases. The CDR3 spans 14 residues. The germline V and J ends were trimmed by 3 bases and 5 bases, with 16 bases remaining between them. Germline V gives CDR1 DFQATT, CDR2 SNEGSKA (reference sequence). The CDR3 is CSARKTGAAETQYF. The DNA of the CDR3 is TGCAGTGCTAGGAAGACAGGTGCGGCGGAGACCCAGTACTTC.

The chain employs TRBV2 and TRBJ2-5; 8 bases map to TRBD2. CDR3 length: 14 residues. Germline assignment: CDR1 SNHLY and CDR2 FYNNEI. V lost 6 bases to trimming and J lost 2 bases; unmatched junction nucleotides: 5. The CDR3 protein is CASRRTSNQETQYF. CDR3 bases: TGTGCCAGCAGGAGGACTAGCAATCAAGAGACCCAGTACTTC.

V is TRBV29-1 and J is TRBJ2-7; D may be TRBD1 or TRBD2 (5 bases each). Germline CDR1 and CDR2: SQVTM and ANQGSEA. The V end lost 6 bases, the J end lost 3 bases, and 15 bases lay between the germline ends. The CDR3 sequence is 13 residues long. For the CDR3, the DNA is TGCAGCGTGGTGGGGGATGCTTTCTACGAGCAGTACTTC. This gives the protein CSVVGDAFYEQYF.

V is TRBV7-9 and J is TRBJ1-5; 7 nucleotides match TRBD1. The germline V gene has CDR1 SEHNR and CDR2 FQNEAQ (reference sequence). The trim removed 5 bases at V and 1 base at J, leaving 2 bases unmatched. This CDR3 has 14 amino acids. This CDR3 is CASSQTGSNQPQHF. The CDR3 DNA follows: TGTGCCAGCAGCCAGACAGGGAGCAATCAGCCCCAGCATTTT.

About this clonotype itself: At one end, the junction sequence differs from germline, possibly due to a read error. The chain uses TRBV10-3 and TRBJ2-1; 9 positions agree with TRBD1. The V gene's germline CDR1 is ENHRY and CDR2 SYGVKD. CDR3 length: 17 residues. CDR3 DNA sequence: TGTGCCAGCAGTTTTCCCTCCCCGGGACAGGGTTACAATGAGCAGTTCTTC. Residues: CASSFPSPGQGYNEQFF.